This T cell receptor (beta chain) was retrieved from a study of neurological immune-mediated disorders. Ten or more counts support this clonotype. Antigen specificity is unknown. Findings of the study overall: Patients with HTLV-1-associated myelopathy had the highest level of TCR clonal expansion, whereas patients with multiple sclerosis had the lowest level, falling beneath the level found in healthy controls.

Synthesis of cDNA was carried out by template-switch 5'RACE. The reaction used 10-nucleotide random UMIs. Using its own MiXCR run on the 5' RACE reads, TCRdb lists one record per CDR3 protein. The table records tens of thousands of distinct CDR3 sequences, approximately 10% of them present only once. Preparation of the unsorted libraries drew on 2 million PBMCs stored at -80 C. This CDR3 has 18 amino acids. V lost 5 bases to trimming and J lost 0 bases; unmatched junction nucleotides: 14. CDR1 is SGHRS and CDR2 is YFSETQ in the germline V gene. The chain is built from TRBV5-1 and TRBJ1-1, with 9 bases lining up with TRBD1. The sequenced material came from PBMCs. This receptor was identified in a woman in her 30s with HTLV-1-associated myelopathy (HAM/TSP). The CDR3 region is CASRGTGGEVRLNTEAFF. For the CDR3, the DNA is TGCGCCAGCAGGGGTACAGGGGGCGAGGTAAGGCTGAACACTGAAGCTTTCTTT.